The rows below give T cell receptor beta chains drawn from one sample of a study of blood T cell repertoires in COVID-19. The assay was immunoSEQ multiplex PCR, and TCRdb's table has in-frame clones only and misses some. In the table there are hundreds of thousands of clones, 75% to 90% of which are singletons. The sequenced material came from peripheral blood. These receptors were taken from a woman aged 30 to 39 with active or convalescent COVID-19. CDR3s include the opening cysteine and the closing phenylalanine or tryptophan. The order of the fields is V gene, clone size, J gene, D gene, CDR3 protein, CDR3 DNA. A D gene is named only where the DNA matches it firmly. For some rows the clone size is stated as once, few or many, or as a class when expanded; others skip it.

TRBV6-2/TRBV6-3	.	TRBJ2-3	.	CASSYLARSTDTQYF	TGTGCCAGCAGTTACCTAGCGCGTAGCACAGATACGCAGTATTTT
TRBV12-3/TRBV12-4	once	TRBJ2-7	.	CASSLGQFRQYF	TGTGCCAGCAGTCTCGGACAGTTTAGGCAGTACTTC
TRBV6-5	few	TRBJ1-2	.	CASSDSYGYTF	TGTGCCAGCAGCGATAGCTATGGCTACACCTTC
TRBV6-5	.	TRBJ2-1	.	CAGLSEGYNEQFF	TGTGCCGGCTTAAGCGAGGGCTACAATGAGCAGTTCTTC
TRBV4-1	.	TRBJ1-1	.	CASSHLTESPNTEAFF	TGCGCCAGCAGCCACCTAACCGAGAGCCCAAACACTGAAGCTTTCTTT
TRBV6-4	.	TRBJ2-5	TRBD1	CASIIDREETQYF	TGTGCCAGCATTATCGACAGGGAAGAGACCCAGTACTTC
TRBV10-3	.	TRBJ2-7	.	CAIRRDATYEQYF	TGTGCCATCAGGCGGGATGCTACCTACGAGCAGTACTTC
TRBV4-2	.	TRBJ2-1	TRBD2	CASSPSSASGSPYNEQFF	TGTGCCAGCAGCCCCTCCTCGGCTAGCGGGAGTCCCTACAATGAGCAGTTCTTC
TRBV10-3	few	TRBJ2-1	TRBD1	CAISDTWGTGAYNEQFF	TGTGCCATCAGTGATACCTGGGGGACAGGGGCCTACAATGAGCAGTTCTTC
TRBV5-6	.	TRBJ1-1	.	CASSLVSLNTEAFF	TGTGCCAGCAGCTTGGTCTCCCTGAACACTGAAGCTTTCTTT
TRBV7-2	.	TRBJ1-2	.	CASSASGGYGYTF	TGTGCCAGCAGCGCCTCCGGGGGCTATGGCTACACCTTC
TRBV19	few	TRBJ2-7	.	CASSIGQPYEQYF	TGTGCCAGTAGTATCGGACAACCCTACGAGCAGTACTTC
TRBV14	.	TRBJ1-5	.	CASSHSGGPQHF	TGTGCCAGCAGCCATTCGGGGGGACCCCAGCATTTT
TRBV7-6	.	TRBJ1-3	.	CASSFGLSTNTIYF	TGTGCCAGCAGCTTCGGACTGAGCACGAACACCATATATTTT
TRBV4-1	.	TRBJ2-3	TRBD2	CASSLGLAGTRTDTQYF	TGCGCCAGCAGCCTTGGACTAGCGGGAACCCGCACAGATACGCAGTATTTT
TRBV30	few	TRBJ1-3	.	CAWTGWGNTIYF	TGTGCCTGGACAGGGTGGGGAAACACCATATATTTT
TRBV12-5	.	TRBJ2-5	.	CASGYRDQETQYF	TGTGCTAGTGGCTACAGGGACCAAGAGACCCAGTACTTC
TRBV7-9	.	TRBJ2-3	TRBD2	CASSLLAGVLDTQYF	TGTGCCAGCAGCTTACTAGCGGGGGTATTGGATACGCAGTATTTT
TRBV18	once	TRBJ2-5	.	CASSPDDHEVSSETQYF	TGTGCCAGCTCACCCGATGACCACGAGGTGTCGTCAGAGACCCAGTACTTC
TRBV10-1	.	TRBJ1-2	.	CASSDTGGVGGYTF	TGCGCCAGCAGTGACACAGGCGGAGTAGGTGGCTACACCTTC
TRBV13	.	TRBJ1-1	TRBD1	CASRHGTGITEAFF	TGTGCCAGCAGACATGGGACAGGGATCACTGAAGCTTTCTTT
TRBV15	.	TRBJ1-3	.	CATSLGFGNTIYF	TGTGCCACCAGTCTGGGCTTTGGAAACACCATATATTTT
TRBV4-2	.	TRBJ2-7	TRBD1	CASSQVRDSSSYEQYF	TGTGCCAGCAGCCAAGTCCGGGACAGCAGCTCCTACGAGCAGTACTTC
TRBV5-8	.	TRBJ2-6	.	CASSKTVSGANVLTF	TGTGCCAGCAGCAAAACAGTCTCTGGGGCCAACGTCCTGACTTTC
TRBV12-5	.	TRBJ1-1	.	CASGSPGGAGVTEAFF	TGTGCTAGTGGATCCCCTGGGGGGGCAGGGGTCACTGAAGCTTTCTTT
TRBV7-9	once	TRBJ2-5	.	CASSLGSFRETQYF	TGTGCCAGCAGCTTAGGCTCCTTTCGGGAGACCCAGTACTTC
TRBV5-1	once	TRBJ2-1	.	CASSTLAGDEQFF	TGCGCCAGCAGCACCCTAGCTGGTGATGAGCAGTTCTTC
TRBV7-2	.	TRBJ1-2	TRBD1	CASSPPPGRGDGYTF	TGTGCCAGCAGCCCTCCCCCTGGCAGGGGGGATGGCTACACCTTC
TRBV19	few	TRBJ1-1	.	CASTLTGGLEAFF	TGTGCCAGTACCCTAACCGGGGGGTTAGAAGCTTTCTTT
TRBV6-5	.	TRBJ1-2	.	CASNGQYGYTF	TGTGCCAGCAACGGACAGTATGGCTACACCTTC
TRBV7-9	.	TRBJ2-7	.	CASSPIGSYEQYF	TGTGCCAGCAGCCCCATCGGTTCCTACGAGCAGTACTTC
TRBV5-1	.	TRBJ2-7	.	CASSLAVSYEQYF	TGCGCCAGCAGCTTGGCCGTTTCCTACGAGCAGTACTTC
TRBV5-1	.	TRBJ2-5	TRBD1	CASSLWTGQETQYF	TGCGCCAGCAGCCTATGGACAGGGCAAGAGACCCAGTACTTC
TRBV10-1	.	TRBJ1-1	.	CASRLRNGDTEAFF	TGCGCCAGCAGACTCAGGAACGGTGACACTGAAGCTTTCTTT
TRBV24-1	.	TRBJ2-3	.	CATATSKQGTDTQYF	TGTGCCACTGCCACTTCAAAGCAAGGCACAGATACGCAGTATTTT
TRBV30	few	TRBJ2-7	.	CAWSVLQGYEQYF	TGTGCCTGGAGTGTACTACAGGGCTACGAGCAGTACTTC
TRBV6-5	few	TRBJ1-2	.	CASSYDRNYGYTF	TGTGCCAGCAGTTACGACAGGAACTATGGCTACACCTTC
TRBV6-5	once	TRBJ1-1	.	CASRVAGAVNTEAFF	TGTGCCAGCCGGGTTGCGGGGGCAGTTAACACTGAAGCTTTCTTT
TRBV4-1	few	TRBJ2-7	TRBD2	CASSQGTSGFYEQYF	TGCGCCAGCAGCCAGGGGACTAGCGGCTTCTACGAGCAGTACTTC
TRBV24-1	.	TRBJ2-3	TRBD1	CATSDRDRGTDTQYF	TGTGCCACCAGTGATCGGGACAGGGGCACAGATACGCAGTATTTT
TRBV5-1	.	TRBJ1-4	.	CASSAGTTNEKLFF	TGCGCCAGCAGCGCGGGTACAACTAATGAAAAACTGTTTTTT